This record looks at one TCR beta chain sequence and its context. These data come from a study of shared clonotypes between healthy human individuals. The assay was immunoSEQ multiplex PCR, and TCRdb's table has in-frame clones only and misses some. The table includes about 2.5 million clones, roughly 90% detected once. The CDR3 runs 14 residues. V lost 3 bases and J 0 bases, leaving 6 bases between the germline ends. Per germline, CDR1 MNHNS and CDR2 SASEGT. The source is a man in his late teens or twenties in good health. Some clones in this sample may be carry-over from other donors' samples. Input material: naive CD4+ T cells from PBMCs. Subset described: CD45RA+ positively selected. J is TRBJ1-3 and V is TRBV6-1; D is ambiguous. This CDR3 is CASSEMSSGNTIYF. The CDR3 DNA reads as TGTGCCAGCAGTGAGATGAGCTCTGGAAACACCATATATTTT.